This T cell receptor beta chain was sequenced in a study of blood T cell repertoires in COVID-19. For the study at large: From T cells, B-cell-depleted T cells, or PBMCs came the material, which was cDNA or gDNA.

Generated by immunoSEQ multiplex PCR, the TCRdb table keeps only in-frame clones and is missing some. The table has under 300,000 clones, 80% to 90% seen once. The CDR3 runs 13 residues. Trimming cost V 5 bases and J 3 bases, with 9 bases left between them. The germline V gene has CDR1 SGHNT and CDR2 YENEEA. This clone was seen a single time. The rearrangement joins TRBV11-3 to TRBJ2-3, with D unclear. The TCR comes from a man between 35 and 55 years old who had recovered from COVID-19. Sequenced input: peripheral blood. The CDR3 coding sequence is TGTGCCAGCAGCCCCACGCGGACAGATACGCAGTATTTT. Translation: CASSPTRTDTQYF.